The 9 T cell receptor beta chains given below trace back to one sample, sequenced in a study of brain T cells in children with intractable seizures. Generated by immunoSEQ multiplex PCR, the TCRdb table keeps only in-frame clones and is missing some. Of under 150,000 clones listed, 90% to 95% are singletons. The sample consisted of peripheral blood, taken at surgery. These receptors came from a boy in the first two years of life with hemimegalencephaly and intractable seizures.

The chain has TRBV27 and TRBJ2-2, with 8 bases lining up with TRBD2. Germline-derived CDR1 and CDR2 are MNHEY and SMNVEV (reference sequence). This CDR3 region has 16 residues. J lost 8 bases, V lost 3 bases, and 11 bases had no gene match. The CDR3 sequence is CASSLASGRWKGELFF. The CDR3 coding sequence is TGTGCCAGCAGTTTGGCCAGCGGGAGATGGAAAGGGGAGCTGTTTTTT.

V gene TRBV4-1 combines with J gene TRBJ1-1; TRBD1 matches at 7 bases. Trimming cost V 3 bases and J 5 bases; bases outside gene matches: 12. Germline CDR1 is MGHRA and CDR2 is YSYEKL. The length of the CDR3 is 16 residues. This CDR3 is CASSQAAPGGGTEAFF. The CDR3 coding sequence is TGCGCCAGCAGCCAGGCCGCGCCAGGGGGTGGGACTGAAGCTTTCTTT.

V and J are TRBV7-3 and TRBJ1-1; D is unresolved. This CDR3 has 13 residues. V was cut by 5 bases and J by 1 base, with 8 bases left in between. The germline gives CDR1 SGHTA, CDR2 FQGTGA. CDR3 DNA: TGTGCCAGCAGCGTCTACAGGAACACTGAAGCTTTCTTT. Its translation is CASSVYRNTEAFF. Full variable domain (missing parts from reference TRBV7-3 and TRBJ1-1): GAGVSQTPSNKVTEKGKYVELRCDPISGHTALYWYRQSLGQGPEFLIYFQGTGAADDSGLPNDRFFAVRPEGSVSTLKIQRTERGDSAVYLCASSVYRNTEAFFGQGTRLTVV.

V gene TRBV7-6 combines with J gene TRBJ2-7, with D uncertain. V was cut by 7 bases and J by 3 bases, with 19 bases left in between. Germline V gene data show CDR1 as SGHVS and CDR2 as FNYEAQ. CDR3 size: 15 residues. DNA for the CDR3: TGTGCCAGCACCCTAACGGCAGAGTACGTCTACGAGCAGTACTTC. It yields the protein CASTLTAEYVYEQYF.

The chain employs TRBV19 and TRBJ1-2; D gene ambiguous. The CDR3 totals 13 residues. V was trimmed by 10 bases and J by 6 bases, leaving 18 bases between them. The germline V gene encodes CDR1 LNHDA and CDR2 SQIVND (reference sequence). In nucleotides, the CDR3 is TGTGCCACCCCGACCCCCGGAACGGATGGCTACACCTTC. It is translated as CATPTPGTDGYTF.

The rearrangement links TRBV6-5 to TRBJ2-3; 7 bases are shared with TRBD1. Per germline, CDR1 MNHEY and CDR2 SVGAGI. The CDR3 sequence is 14 residues long. Trimming cost V 6 bases and J 7 bases; bases outside gene matches: 10. The CDR3 reads CASSPRQGRNTQYF. The CDR3 region has the DNA TGTGCCAGCAGCCCCCGACAGGGTAGAAATACGCAGTATTTT.

The rearrangement uses TRBV10-2 and TRBJ2-7, with a weak D call TRBD2 (5 bases). Germline loops: CDR1 WSHSY, CDR2 SAAADI. The CDR3 consists of 14 residues. The V end lost 6 bases, the J end lost 5 bases, and 17 bases lay between the germline ends. The CDR3 DNA reads as TGCGCCAGCAGCGGACTCTTAGCTTTCAACGAGCAGTACTTC. It is translated as CASSGLLAFNEQYF.

This clone was observed a few times. The V call is TRBV19, the J call TRBJ1-2; D call uncertain. The germline gives CDR1 LNHDA, CDR2 SQIVND (reference sequence). The V and J ends lost 0 bases and 2 bases respectively, with 13 bases between them. The CDR3 runs 16 residues. CDR3 protein: CASSIDSVRGNYGYTF. For the CDR3, the DNA is TGTGCCAGTAGTATAGATTCGGTTAGAGGGAACTATGGCTACACCTTC.

This chain joins TRBV10-2 and TRBJ2-7; D perhaps matches TRBD2 (5 bases). The germline V and J ends were trimmed by 8 bases and 3 bases, with 8 bases remaining between them. Per the germline V gene, CDR1 is WSHSY and CDR2 is SAAADI. The CDR3 is made up of 11 amino acids. CDR3 protein: CASSGLYEQYF. In DNA form, the CDR3 reads TGCGCCAGCTCCGGACTCTACGAGCAGTACTTC.